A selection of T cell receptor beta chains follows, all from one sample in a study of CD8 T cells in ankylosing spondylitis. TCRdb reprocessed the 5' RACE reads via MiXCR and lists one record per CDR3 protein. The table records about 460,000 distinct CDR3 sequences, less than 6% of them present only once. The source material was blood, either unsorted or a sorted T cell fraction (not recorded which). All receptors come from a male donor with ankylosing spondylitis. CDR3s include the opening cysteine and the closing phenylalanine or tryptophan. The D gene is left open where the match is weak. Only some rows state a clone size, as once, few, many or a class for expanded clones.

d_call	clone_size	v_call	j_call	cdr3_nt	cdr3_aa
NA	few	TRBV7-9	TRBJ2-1	TGTGCCAGCAGCTTAGGTCCGGGAGTCTACAATGAGCAGTTCTTC	CASSLGPGVYNEQFF
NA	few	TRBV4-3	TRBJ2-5	TGCGCCAGCAGCCGCCTCCGAGCGGAGACCCAGTACTTC	CASSRLRAETQYF
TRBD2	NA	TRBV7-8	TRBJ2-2	TGTGCCAGCAGAGCGACTAGCGGGATGACCGGGGAGCTGTTTTTT	CASRATSGMTGELFF
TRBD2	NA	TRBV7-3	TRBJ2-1	TGTGCCAGCAGCGTTTTTGGCGGGGGGGCCCAGAATGAGCAGTTCTTC	CASSVFGGGAQNEQFF
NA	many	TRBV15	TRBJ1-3	TGTGCCACCAGCAGAGAGTATGGCGTCCTCTCTGGAAACACCATATATTTT	CATSREYGVLSGNTIYF
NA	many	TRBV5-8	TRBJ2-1	TGTGCCAGCAGCTTGATTAAACGGCTGAATCTCTTC	CASSLIKRLNLF
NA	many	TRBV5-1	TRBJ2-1	TGCGCCAGCAGCTTTAGGCTAGGATCCTACAATGAGCAGTTCTTC	CASSFRLGSYNEQFF
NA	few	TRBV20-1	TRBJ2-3	TGCAGTGCTAGAGATCCCAACACAGATACGCAGTATTTT	CSARDPNTDTQYF
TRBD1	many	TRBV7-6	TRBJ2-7	TGTGCCAGCAGGCCCCGGGACAGCTCCTACGAGCAGTACTTC	CASRPRDSSYEQYF
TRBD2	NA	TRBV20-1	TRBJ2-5	TGCAGTGCTAGTGCAGCGGGAGCGGTACAAGAGACCCAGTACTTC	CSASAAGAVQETQYF
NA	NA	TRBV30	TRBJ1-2	TGTGCCTGGAGTGTAAAAAACTATGGCTACACCTTC	CAWSVKNYGYTF
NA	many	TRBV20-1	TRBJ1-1	TGCAGTGCTAGTAATTACGGGAGCAAGAACACTGAAGCTTTCTTT	CSASNYGSKNTEAFF
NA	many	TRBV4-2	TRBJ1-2	TGTGCCAGCAGCCAAGATCCCCGGGCTGGCTACACCTTC	CASSQDPRAGYTF
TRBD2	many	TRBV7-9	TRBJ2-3	TGTGCCAGCAGCCTCCCGGGGGGGAGGACAGATACGCAGTATTTT	CASSLPGGRTDTQYF
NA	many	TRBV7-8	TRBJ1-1	TGTGCCAGCAGCTTCCGTAGAACGTTGAACACTGAAGCTTTCTTT	CASSFRRTLNTEAFF
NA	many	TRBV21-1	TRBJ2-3	TGTGCCAGCAGCAAAGGGACTAGCGGGGGCACAGATACGCAGTATTTT	CASSKGTSGGTDTQYF
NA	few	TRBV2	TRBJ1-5	TGTGCCAGCAGGGAGACTTCTAGCAATCAGCCCCAGCATTTT	CASRETSSNQPQHF
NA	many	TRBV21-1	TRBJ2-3	TGTGCCAGCAGCAAAGTACCAGCGGCGGCAGATACGCAGTATTTT	CASSKVPAAADTQYF
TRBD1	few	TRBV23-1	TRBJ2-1	TGCGCCAGCAGACCCGACAGGGACCCTTACAATGAGCAGTTCTTC	CASRPDRDPYNEQFF
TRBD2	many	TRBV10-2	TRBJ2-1	TGCGCCAGCAGTGAGTCGATCTGGTCTAGCGGGAAAGACAATGAGCAGTTCTTC	CASSESIWSSGKDNEQFF
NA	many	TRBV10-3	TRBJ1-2	TGTGCCATCAGTGAGTCAGAGCAAGGAAGTTATGGCTACACCTTC	CAISESEQGSYGYTF
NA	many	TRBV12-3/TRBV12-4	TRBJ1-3	TGTGCCAGCACGCGGAGGAGACCCTCTGGAAACACCATATATTTT	CASTRRRPSGNTIYF
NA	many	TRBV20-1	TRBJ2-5	TGCAGTGCTAGCGACAGGAGTCAAGAGACCCAGTACTTC	CSASDRSQETQYF
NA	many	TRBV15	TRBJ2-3	TGTGCCACCAGCAGAGATATGGGCGGGGACCGCGGTACGCAGTATTTT	CATSRDMGGDRGTQYF
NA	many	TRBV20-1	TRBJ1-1	TGCAGTGCTAGTCGGAGTTCCACTGAAGCTTTCTTT	CSASRSSTEAFF
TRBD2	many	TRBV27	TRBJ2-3	TGTGCCAGCAAGCAGTTTAGGAGTAGCGGGGAACCGACAGATACGCAGTATTTT	CASKQFRSSGEPTDTQYF
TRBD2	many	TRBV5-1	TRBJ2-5	TGCGCCAGCAGCTTGGCCCTAGCGGGCCAAGAGACCCAGTACTTC	CASSLALAGQETQYF
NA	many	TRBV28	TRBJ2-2	TGTGCCAGCCATCCGAGGGGAACGAACACCGGGGAGCTGTTTTTT	CASHPRGTNTGELFF
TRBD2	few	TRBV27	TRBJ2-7	TGTGCCAGCAGGTTCGGTAGCGGGAGTAAGTGGCAGTACTTC	CASRFGSGSKWQYF
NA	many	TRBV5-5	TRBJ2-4	TGTGCCAGCAGTTCCATCAGGGACCTAGCCAAAAACATTCAGTACTTC	CASSSIRDLAKNIQYF
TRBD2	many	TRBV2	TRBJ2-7	TGTGCCAGCAGTTCCGTTGGGGGGGACTCCTACGAGCAGTACTTC	CASSSVGGDSYEQYF
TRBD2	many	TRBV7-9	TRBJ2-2	TGTGCCAGCAGCTTTAGCGGGAGATACGGGGAGCTGTTTTTT	CASSFSGRYGELFF
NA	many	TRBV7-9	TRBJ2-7	TGTGCCAGCAGGGCAGGGCCGACCTACGAGCAGTACTTC	CASRAGPTYEQYF
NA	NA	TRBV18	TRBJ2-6	TGTGCCAGCTCACCCTCCGGGACGCACTTCTCTGGGGCCAACGTCCTGACTTTC	CASSPSGTHFSGANVLTF
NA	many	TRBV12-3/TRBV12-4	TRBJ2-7	TGTGCCAGCAGTTTGGGCAGGGCATCCTACGAGCAGTACTTC	CASSLGRASYEQYF
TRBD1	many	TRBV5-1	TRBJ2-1	TGCGCCAGCAGCCGGACAGGGGAGAAGTTCTTC	CASSRTGEKFF
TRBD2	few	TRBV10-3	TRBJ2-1	TGTGCCACCACCGGGGGGGAGGATGAGCAGTTCTTC	CATTGGEDEQFF
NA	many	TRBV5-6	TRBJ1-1	TGTGCCAGCAGCTTGCGGTGGGTAGGTAGAAACACTGAAGCTTTCTTT	CASSLRWVGRNTEAFF
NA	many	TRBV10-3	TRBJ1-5	TGTGCCATCAGTGAGTCAAGGGTTGGACAGCCCCAGCATTTT	CAISESRVGQPQHF
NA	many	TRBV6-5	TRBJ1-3	TGTGCCAGCAGTTACTCGTGGTCCAGGACCTCTGGAAACACCATATATTTT	CASSYSWSRTSGNTIYF
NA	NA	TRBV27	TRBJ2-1	NA	CASSSYTSMEEFFGPGTFF
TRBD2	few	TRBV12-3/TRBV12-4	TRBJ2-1	TGTGCCAGCAGGCTACAATTCTCCATCGGGGGAGGGCCCTCTCGGGAGCAGTTCTTC	CASRLQFSIGGGPSREQFF
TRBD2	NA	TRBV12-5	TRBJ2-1	TGTGCTAGTGGTTCAATGGGACTAGCGGGAGGGCCGTACAATGAGCAGTTCTTC	CASGSMGLAGGPYNEQFF
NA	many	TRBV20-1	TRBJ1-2	TGCAGTGCTTCCCGGAGGGCCCGAGGTATTTATGGCTACACCTTC	CSASRRARGIYGYTF
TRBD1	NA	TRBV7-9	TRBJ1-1	TGTGCCAGCAGCCCAATCGGACAGGGCGGGGGAGCTTTCTTT	CASSPIGQGGGAFF
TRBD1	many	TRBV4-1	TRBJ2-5	TGCGCCAGCAGCCAAGAAGGGGGCTACCTCCAAGAGACCCAGTACTTC	CASSQEGGYLQETQYF
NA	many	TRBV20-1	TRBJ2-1	TGCAGTGCTAGAGAAGCAGGGGCGTGGGATGAGCAGTTCTTC	CSAREAGAWDEQFF
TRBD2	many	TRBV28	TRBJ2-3	TGTGCCAGCAGTTTACCTAGCGGGGGCACAGATACGCAGTATTTT	CASSLPSGGTDTQYF
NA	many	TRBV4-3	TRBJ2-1	TGCGCCAGCAGCCAAGGACGTGCAATGGAGCAGTTCTTC	CASSQGRAMEQFF
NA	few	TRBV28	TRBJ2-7	TGTGCCAGCAGTTCCGGGACCGCCTGGTGGGAGCAGTACTTC	CASSSGTAWWEQYF
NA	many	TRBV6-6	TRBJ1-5	TGTGCCAGCACCCGTGGTGATCAGCCCCAGCATTTT	CASTRGDQPQHF
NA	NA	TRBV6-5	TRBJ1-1	TGTGCCAGCAGTTATGAGGTTATGAACACTGAAGCTTTCTTT	CASSYEVMNTEAFF
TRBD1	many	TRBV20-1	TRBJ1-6	TGCAGTGCGAGGTCCGGGACAGTCTCCGTTCCCCTCCACTTT	CSARSGTVSVPLHF
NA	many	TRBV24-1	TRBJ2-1	TGTGCCACCAGTGTAACAGGTGGCAACGATGAGCAGTTCTTC	CATSVTGGNDEQFF